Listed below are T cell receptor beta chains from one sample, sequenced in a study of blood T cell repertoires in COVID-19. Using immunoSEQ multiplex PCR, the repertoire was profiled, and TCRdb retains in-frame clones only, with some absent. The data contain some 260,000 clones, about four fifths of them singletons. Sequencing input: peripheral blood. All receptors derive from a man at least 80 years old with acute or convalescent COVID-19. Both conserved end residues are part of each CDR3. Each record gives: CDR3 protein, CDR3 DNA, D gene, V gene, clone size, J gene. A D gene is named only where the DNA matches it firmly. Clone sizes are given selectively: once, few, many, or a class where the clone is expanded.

CDR3: CATSDGTRYNSPLHF
DNA: TGTGCCACCAGTGATGGGACAAGATATAATTCACCCCTCCACTTT
D: NA
V: TRBV24-1
size: NA
J: TRBJ1-6

CDR3: CASSEPARRVTEAFF
DNA: TGCGCCAGCAGTGAGCCCGCGAGGAGGGTCACTGAAGCTTTCTTT
D: NA
V: TRBV10-2
size: once
J: TRBJ1-1

CDR3: CASSVASGNGRSGNTIYF
DNA: TGTGCCAGCAGCGTAGCATCAGGGAATGGACGCTCTGGAAACACCATATATTTT
D: NA
V: TRBV9
size: NA
J: TRBJ1-3

CDR3: CASSVGTSSSYEQYF
DNA: TGTGCCAGCAGCGTCGGGACTTCCAGCTCCTACGAGCAGTACTTC
D: NA
V: TRBV9
size: NA
J: TRBJ2-7

CDR3: CASSQEARPIFTDTQYF
DNA: TGTGCCAGCAGCCAAGAGGCCAGGCCAATTTTCACAGATACGCAGTATTTT
D: NA
V: TRBV4-2
size: NA
J: TRBJ2-3

CDR3: CAWSVPGQGTSPLHF
DNA: TGTGCCTGGAGTGTACCGGGACAGGGGACTTCACCCCTCCACTTT
D: TRBD1
V: TRBV30
size: NA
J: TRBJ1-6

CDR3: CATSGLDRINEQFF
DNA: TGTGCCACCAGTGGCCTGGACAGGATAAATGAGCAGTTCTTC
D: TRBD1
V: TRBV24-1
size: NA
J: TRBJ2-1

CDR3: CASSADGSTNYGYTF
DNA: TGTGCCAGCAGTGCGGATGGATCCACTAACTATGGCTACACCTTC
D: NA
V: TRBV28
size: NA
J: TRBJ1-2

CDR3: CASSSRASYGYTF
DNA: TGTGCCAGCAGTTCGAGAGCCTCCTATGGCTACACCTTC
D: NA
V: TRBV12-3/TRBV12-4
size: NA
J: TRBJ1-2

CDR3: CASSPGGTGSLVDGYTF
DNA: TGCGCCAGCAGCCCGGGCGGGACAGGCTCTCTGGTTGATGGCTACACCTTC
D: TRBD1
V: TRBV5-1
size: NA
J: TRBJ1-2

CDR3: CASSSTGGPGTDTQYF
DNA: TGTGCCAGCTCATCTACGGGGGGGCCCGGCACAGATACGCAGTATTTT
D: TRBD2
V: TRBV18
size: NA
J: TRBJ2-3

CDR3: CASSLSGTRGDTQYF
DNA: TGTGCCAGCAGCCTCTCCGGGACTCGAGGAGATACGCAGTATTTT
D: NA
V: TRBV5-8
size: once
J: TRBJ2-3

CDR3: CASSIGSREQYF
DNA: TGTGCCAGTAGTATCGGATCTAGAGAGCAGTACTTC
D: NA
V: TRBV19
size: NA
J: TRBJ2-7

CDR3: CATSARGGANTEAFF
DNA: TGTGCCACCTCAGCCAGGGGAGGGGCGAACACTGAAGCTTTCTTT
D: NA
V: TRBV3-1/TRBV3-2
size: NA
J: TRBJ1-1

CDR3: CAWSEQENSPLHF
DNA: TGTGCCTGGAGTGAACAGGAGAATTCACCCCTCCACTTT
D: NA
V: TRBV30
size: NA
J: TRBJ1-6

CDR3: CAWSTTGTGNTIYF
DNA: TGTGCCTGGAGTACGACAGGGACTGGAAACACCATATATTTT
D: TRBD1
V: TRBV30
size: NA
J: TRBJ1-3

CDR3: CASSGMRGTEAFF
DNA: TGTGCCAGCAGCGGGATGAGAGGCACTGAAGCTTTCTTT
D: NA
V: TRBV9
size: NA
J: TRBJ1-1

CDR3: CATSRGWNQPQHF
DNA: TGTGCCACCAGTCGGGGTTGGAATCAGCCCCAGCATTTT
D: NA
V: TRBV24-1
size: NA
J: TRBJ1-5

CDR3: CASSQGRQGTYEQYF
DNA: TGCGCCAGCAGCCAGGGTCGACAGGGGACCTACGAGCAGTACTTC
D: TRBD1
V: TRBV4-1
size: NA
J: TRBJ2-7

CDR3: CASSLDRNQPQHF
DNA: TGTGCCAGCAGCTTGGATCGGAATCAGCCCCAGCATTTT
D: NA
V: TRBV5-8
size: NA
J: TRBJ1-5

CDR3: CASRTQATQYF
DNA: TGTGCCAGCAGAACACAGGCTACGCAGTATTTT
D: NA
V: TRBV12-3/TRBV12-4
size: NA
J: TRBJ2-3

CDR3: CSASPGTGLSGNTIYF
DNA: TGCAGTGCTAGTCCTGGGACAGGCCTCTCAGGAAACACCATATATTTT
D: TRBD1
V: TRBV20-1
size: NA
J: TRBJ1-3

CDR3: CASSYRGGRMNTEAFF
DNA: TGTGCCAGCAGTTATCGAGGAGGAAGGATGAACACTGAAGCTTTCTTT
D: NA
V: TRBV27
size: NA
J: TRBJ1-1

CDR3: CASSFNQGAGNQPQHF
DNA: TGTGCCAGCAGTTTTAATCAGGGGGCCGGCAATCAGCCCCAGCATTTT
D: TRBD1
V: TRBV28
size: NA
J: TRBJ1-5

CDR3: CAISENEGVGQFF
DNA: TGTGCCATCAGTGAAAATGAGGGGGTAGGGCAGTTCTTC
D: NA
V: TRBV10-3
size: NA
J: TRBJ2-1

CDR3: CASSLVASTRGNTIYF
DNA: TGTGCCAGCAGCTTGGTTGCCTCAACGAGAGGAAACACCATATATTTT
D: NA
V: TRBV5-6
size: NA
J: TRBJ1-3

CDR3: CASRRESSYNSPLHF
DNA: TGTGCCAGTAGGAGGGAGAGCTCCTATAATTCACCCCTCCACTTT
D: NA
V: TRBV19
size: NA
J: TRBJ1-6

CDR3: CATSDRTSGRDNKQFF
DNA: TGTGCCACCAGTGATCGGACTAGCGGGAGGGATAATAAGCAGTTCTTC
D: TRBD2
V: TRBV24-1
size: NA
J: TRBJ2-1

CDR3: CASSQVPGSRGTIYF
DNA: TGTGCCAGCAGCCAAGTACCGGGGTCCCGGGGCACCATATATTTT
D: NA
V: TRBV14
size: few
J: TRBJ1-3

CDR3: CASSLGGSPLHF
DNA: TGTGCCAGCAGCTTAGGAGGGTCACCCCTCCACTTT
D: NA
V: TRBV7-9
size: few
J: TRBJ1-6

CDR3: CASSDSRRVTYNSPLHF
DNA: TGTGCCAGCAGTGACTCGCGGAGGGTAACCTATAATTCACCCCTCCACTTT
D: NA
V: TRBV6-4
size: NA
J: TRBJ1-6

CDR3: CASSVGHQMLNTEAFF
DNA: TGTGCCAGCAGCGTGGGACACCAGATGCTGAACACTGAAGCTTTCTTT
D: NA
V: TRBV7-6
size: NA
J: TRBJ1-1

CDR3: CASTGGSGNTIYF
DNA: TGTGCCAGCACAGGGGGCTCTGGAAACACCATATATTTT
D: TRBD1
V: TRBV6-5
size: NA
J: TRBJ1-3

CDR3: CASSLGRLPDGYTF
DNA: TGTGCCAGCAGCCTGGGGCGCCTTCCGGATGGCTACACCTTC
D: NA
V: TRBV7-9
size: NA
J: TRBJ1-2

CDR3: CASSGRTSVAGELFF
DNA: TGTGCCAGCAGCGGACGGACTAGCGTGGCCGGGGAGCTGTTTTTT
D: TRBD2
V: TRBV3-1/TRBV3-2
size: NA
J: TRBJ2-2

CDR3: CASNPATGKPGNTIYF
DNA: TGTGCCAGCAACCCGGCGACAGGCAAGCCTGGAAACACCATATATTTT
D: NA
V: TRBV6-6
size: NA
J: TRBJ1-3

CDR3: CASSLAGTGVQPQHF
DNA: TGTGCCAGCAGCTTAGCCGGGACAGGGGTCCAGCCCCAGCATTTT
D: TRBD1
V: TRBV7-2
size: NA
J: TRBJ1-5

CDR3: CASSLGGRSYEQYF
DNA: TGCGCCAGCAGCTTGGGCGGCCGCTCCTACGAGCAGTACTTC
D: NA
V: TRBV5-1
size: NA
J: TRBJ2-7

CDR3: CASSYNPSGGASEQFF
DNA: TGCGCCAGCAGCTATAACCCTAGCGGGGGGGCCAGTGAGCAGTTCTTC
D: TRBD2
V: TRBV5-1
size: few
J: TRBJ2-1

CDR3: CASRPNSNYGYTF
DNA: TGTGCCAGCAGGCCAAACTCTAACTATGGCTACACCTTC
D: NA
V: TRBV2
size: few
J: TRBJ1-2

CDR3: CASSPLGGVGGNEQFF
DNA: TGTGCCAGCTCACCCTTAGGAGGGGTCGGGGGGAATGAGCAGTTCTTC
D: TRBD2
V: TRBV18
size: NA
J: TRBJ2-1

CDR3: CAWSKLSETQYF
DNA: TGTGCCTGGAGTAAGCTGAGTGAGACCCAGTACTTC
D: NA
V: TRBV30
size: NA
J: TRBJ2-5

CDR3: CASSQIGGKGYEQYF
DNA: TGTGCCAGCAGCCAGATCGGCGGGAAGGGCTACGAGCAGTACTTC
D: NA
V: TRBV3-1/TRBV3-2
size: NA
J: TRBJ2-7